These 28 T cell receptor beta chains came from one sample sequenced in a study of early T cells in non-severe SARS-CoV-2 infection (dated by TCRdb to about 2021). To prepare the library, 5' RACE was applied. TCRdb names NextSeq 500 as the instrument used. TCRdb reran the public reads through fastp at Q25 and MiXCR, keeping productive beta chains. Under each unique CDR3 protein, matching rows form one entry showing the most common genes and DNA. Counted in this sample were over 30,000 distinct CDR3 sequences; around 8% of them appeared once. 12% of the sample belongs to the ten largest clones. The sequenced sample was whole blood, obtained at baseline. Receptor source: an adult who was a healthcare worker with PCR-confirmed SARS-CoV-2 infection or an uninfected control (not recorded which).

This clonotype was observed a handful of times. The rearrangement uses TRBV18 and TRBJ1-3, with D perhaps matching TRBD1 (6 bases). Germline V CDR1 and CDR2: KGHSH, LQKENI. V lost 3 bases to trimming and J lost 0 bases, with 15 bases between them. The CDR3 is 17 residues long. In DNA, the CDR3 is TGTGCCAGCTCACCTAGACAGGAGACGAGCTCTGGAAACACCATATATTTT. Its translation: CASSPRQETSSGNTIYF.

The chain couples TRBV27 to TRBJ2-7; either TRBD1 or TRBD2 may supply D (5 bases each). The CDR3 length is 15 residues. CDR1 MNHEY and CDR2 SMNVEV come from the germline V gene (reference sequence). V lost 5 bases to trimming and J lost 1 base, with 15 bases between them. CDR3 bases: TGTGCCAGCAGTGAAAGGGACGCCGTATCCTACGAGCAGTACTTC. Its protein product is CASSERDAVSYEQYF.

CDR3 protein: CSADSNTGELFF. The CDR3 DNA follows: TGCAGCGCCGACAGCAACACCGGGGAGCTGTTTTTT. The rearrangement uses TRBV29-1 and TRBJ2-2, with D perhaps TRBD1 (5 bases). V lost 7 bases and J lost 2, with 8 bases in between. The CDR3 consists of 12 residues. Germline V gives CDR1 SQVTM, CDR2 ANQGSEA.

The chain links TRBV6-2 or TRBV6-3 to TRBJ2-7; 7 bases fit TRBD1. The CDR3 loop spans 12 amino acids. The V gene's germline CDR1 is MNHEY and CDR2 SVGEGT. Trimming cost V 7 bases and J 5 bases; bases outside gene matches: 5. CDR3 region: CASTETGNEQYF. The CDR3 DNA sequence: TGTGCCAGCACCGAGACAGGGAACGAGCAGTACTTC.

Comment on this clonotype: Just one base apart from a much larger clone, this may be a read error. This chain joins TRBV6-1 and TRBJ2-3; TRBD2 matches at 7 bases. Germline CDR1 is MNHNS and CDR2 is SASEGT. The CDR3 has 16 residues. V was clipped by 4 bases and J by 0 bases; unmatched bases: 7. The CDR3 sequence is CASSGMLAESTDTQYF. CDR3 in DNA: TGTGCCAGCAGTGGAATGCTAGCGGAAAGCACAGATACGCAGTATTTT.

As for this clonotype: The junction shows a germline mismatch at one end, possibly a read error. This sequence joins TRBV5-1 and TRBJ2-3; 9 bases are shared with TRBD1. The CDR3 spans 14 residues. CDR1 is SGHRS and CDR2 is YFSETQ in the germline V gene. The CDR3: CAGSGGTGPDTQYF. CDR3 bases: TGCGCCGGCAGCGGAGGGACAGGGCCAGATACGCAGTATTTT.

This clonotype appeared a few times. The rearrangement links TRBV4-1 to TRBJ2-2; D remains unclear. Germline CDR1 and CDR2: MGHRA and YSYEKL. This CDR3 comprises 14 residues. Trimming took 2 bases from V and 4 from J, leaving 8 bases between them. The CDR3 reads CASSQPGPTGELFF. CDR3 nucleotides: TGCGCCAGCAGCCAACCCGGTCCCACCGGGGAGCTGTTTTTT.

This clonotype came up many times. V gene TRBV9 combines with J gene TRBJ1-1; 9 bases map to TRBD1. The CDR3 has 16 amino acids. The germline gives CDR1 SGDLS, CDR2 YYNGEE. With 4 bases clipped from V and 5 bases from J, the junction kept 12 bases outside the gene matches. Here the CDR3 DNA reads TGTGCCAGCAGCTCCTCCCCCGGGACAGGGCGAACTGAAGCTTTCTTT. Protein sequence: CASSSSPGTGRTEAFF.

Ten or more counts support this clonotype. V usage is TRBV4-2 and J usage is TRBJ2-2; D remains ambiguous. Looked up from germline, CDR1 is LGHNA and CDR2 is YNFKEQ. Trimming removed 4 bases from V and 5 bases from J, with 8 bases in between. The CDR3 sequence is 13 residues long. CDR3 sequence reads: CASSPAGTGELFF. CDR3 nucleotides: TGTGCCAGCAGCCCAGCAGGAACCGGGGAGCTGTTTTTT.

This clonotype was seen at least ten times. This chain links TRBV5-1 with TRBJ1-4; D may be TRBD1 (5 bases). The CDR3 length is 14 residues. V lost 0 bases and J 5 bases, leaving 8 bases between the germline ends. CDR1 is SGHRS, CDR2 YFSETQ, per germline. CDR3 DNA: TGCGCCAGCAGCTTGGGACAGCTGAATGAAAAACTGTTTTTT. Encoded protein: CASSLGQLNEKLFF.

The CDR3 protein is CASSLVGDTEQYF. The CDR3 region has the DNA TGTGCCAGCAGCCTGGTGGGGGATACCGAGCAGTACTTC. The J gene is TRBJ2-7, the V gene TRBV3-1, with D perhaps assigned TRBD1 or TRBD2 (5 bases each). This CDR3 region has 13 residues. V was clipped by 4 bases and J by 6 bases, with 13 bases between them. The germline gives CDR1 LGHDT, CDR2 YNNKEL (reference sequence).

This clonotype was picked up a small number of times. The rearrangement joins TRBV11-2 to TRBJ2-1; either TRBD1 or TRBD2 may supply D (5 bases each). Trimming stripped 3 bases from V and 2 bases from J, with 14 bases between. Germline V gives CDR1 SGHAT, CDR2 FQNNGV. The CDR3 runs 16 residues. DNA of the CDR3: TGTGCCAGCAGCTTTGGCCCCGGGACGACCTACAATGAGCAGTTCTTC. Translating it yields CASSFGPGTTYNEQFF.

V and J are TRBV6-5 and TRBJ2-3; perhaps TRBD2 as D (6 bases). The CDR3 is made up of 15 amino acids. The V end lost 8 bases, the J end lost 1 base, and 16 bases lay between the germline ends. In germline, CDR1 is MNHEY, CDR2 SVGAGI. The CDR3 region has the DNA TGTGCCAGCGGCCAACCGGGGGATTGCACAGATACGCAGTATTTT. Protein: CASGQPGDCTDTQYF.

The V gene is TRBV10-3, the J gene TRBJ2-6; D gene ambiguous. This CDR3 has 13 amino acids. Trimming removed 7 bases at V and 0 bases at J, with 4 bases between. Germline CDR1 reads ENHRY; CDR2 reads SYGVKD. The CDR3 loop is CAIKDSGANVLTF. The DNA for the CDR3 is TGTGCCATCAAGGACTCTGGGGCCAACGTCCTGACTTTC.

This clonotype showed up many times. The chain uses TRBV14 and TRBJ1-4, with 7 bases lining up with TRBD1. Losses at the gene ends were 2 bases for V and 7 bases for J; bases not matched to a gene: 13. Germline V gene sequence: CDR1 SGHDN, CDR2 FVKESK. This CDR3 region has 17 residues. CDR3 protein: CASSQPLSTGLVEKLFF. As DNA, the CDR3 is TGTGCCAGCAGCCAACCACTATCGACAGGGCTAGTTGAAAAACTGTTTTTT.

A few counts support this clonotype. The chain links TRBV2 to TRBJ2-7, with D unresolved. The CDR3 is made up of 12 amino acids. From germline, CDR1 is SNHLY and CDR2 FYNNEI. The V gene lost 7 bases and the J gene lost 4 bases, with 11 bases spanning the gap. In DNA, the CDR3 is TGTGCCAGCATACAGCTGACGTACGAGCAGTACTTC. Translated, it gives CASIQLTYEQYF.

At least ten counts were recorded for this clonotype. The rearrangement joins TRBV15 to TRBJ1-5, with unresolved D. Germline-derived CDR1 and CDR2 are LNHNV and YYDKDF (reference sequence). This CDR3 contains 14 residues. Trimming shortened V by 0 bases and J by 3 bases, and 6 bases separated the two germline ends. This CDR3 is CATSREGYNQPQHF. In nucleotides, the CDR3 is TGTGCCACCAGCAGAGAAGGGTACAATCAGCCCCAGCATTTT.

This clonotype was picked up a small number of times. The rearrangement links TRBV27 to TRBJ1-1, with D hard to call. Germline V gives CDR1 MNHEY, CDR2 SMNVEV (reference sequence). This CDR3 has 13 amino acids. Trimming cost V 8 bases and J 0 bases, with 10 bases left between them. This chain's CDR3 is CASHQAVNTEAFF. The CDR3 bases are TGTGCCAGCCATCAGGCGGTGAACACTGAAGCTTTCTTT.

By sample fraction, this clonotype is medium-sized. This rearrangement joins TRBV6-4 to TRBJ2-2; 8 bases line up with TRBD1. With 7 bases clipped from V and 5 bases from J, the junction kept 3 bases outside the gene matches. This CDR3 region has 13 residues. Germline CDR1 and CDR2: MRHNA and SNTAGT. The CDR3 DNA reads TGTGCCAGCAAGGACAGGGATACCGGGGAGCTGTTTTTT. Protein product: CASKDRDTGELFF.

There are many counts of this clonotype. The chain carries TRBV7-2 and TRBJ1-5, with D hard to call. CDR1 and CDR2 (germline): SGHTA, FQGNSA. Trimming removed 3 bases from V and 3 bases from J, with 9 bases in between. CDR3 length equals 14 residues. CDR3 DNA: TGTGCCAGCAGCTTTTCAGGTTACAATCAGCCCCAGCATTTT. Protein: CASSFSGYNQPQHF.

The chain is built from TRBV12-3 or TRBV12-4 and TRBJ2-3; D not resolved. V lost 3 bases and J 6 bases, leaving 10 bases between the germline ends. CDR3 length equals 13 residues. CDR3 amino acids: CASSFGRTDTQYF. For the CDR3, the DNA is TGTGCCAGCAGTTTTGGACGAACCGATACGCAGTATTTT.

This clonotype was detected only a few times. One end of the junction varies from germline; a read error may be responsible. The chain combines TRBV6-1 with TRBJ2-4; no firm D call. The CDR3 is 12 residues long. The germline gives CDR1 MNHNS, CDR2 SASEGT. CDR3 coding DNA: TGTGCCAGCAGTGACTCAACTAACATGGGCAACTTC. This sequence encodes CASSDSTNMGNF.

As DNA, the CDR3 is TGTGCCAGCAACTATAAGACCGGGCCCCTTTACTATGGCTACACCTTC. It codes for CASNYKTGPLYYGYTF. The V and J genes are TRBV7-2 and TRBJ1-2; D remains ambiguous. The CDR3 runs 16 residues. V was cut by 7 bases and J by 3 bases, with 21 bases left in between. Germline CDR1 reads SGHTA; CDR2 reads FQGNSA.

About this clonotype itself: One end of the junction does not line up with germline, which may come from a read error. The CDR3 region is CASSLGGIEVFF. In nucleotides, the CDR3 is TGTGCCAGCAGCTTAGGGGGGATTGAAGTTTTCTTT. This chain connects TRBV11-2 to TRBJ1-1, with D maybe TRBD1 (5 bases). CDR3 length: 12 amino acids. Germline-derived CDR1 and CDR2 are SGHAT and FQNNGV.

This clonotype was counted a few times. This chain connects TRBV2 to TRBJ1-6, with D possibly TRBD1 on 6 matching bases. CDR1 is SNHLY, CDR2 FYNNEI, per germline. There are 14 residues in the CDR3. Trimming pared 2 bases from V and 10 bases from J, leaving 12 bases between. CDR3 residues: CASSESGDRSPLHF. In nucleotides, the CDR3 is TGTGCCAGCAGTGAATCAGGGGATCGCTCACCCCTCCACTTT.

The chain combines TRBV3-1 with TRBJ2-2; no clear D gene. Germline CDR1 and CDR2: LGHDT and YNNKEL (reference sequence). CDR3 length equals 13 residues. V shed 1 base and J shed 5 bases, with 5 bases lying between them. CDR3: CASSQVLTGELFF. CDR3 in DNA: TGTGCCAGCAGCCAAGTACTGACCGGGGAGCTGTTTTTT.

This clonotype occurred a few times. The V call is TRBV28, the J call TRBJ1-6; tentative D call: TRBD1 (6 bases). Germline-derived CDR1 and CDR2 are MDHEN and SYDVKM. This CDR3 has 14 amino acids. V lost 6 bases, J lost 9 bases, and 15 bases lay in between. This chain's CDR3 is CASRARGAGSPLHF. CDR3 sequence (DNA): TGTGCCAGCAGGGCTCGGGGGGCAGGTTCACCCCTCCACTTT.

This clonotype was counted between two and nine times. The chain combines TRBV19 with TRBJ2-2; 8 bases fit TRBD2. The V gene end was trimmed by 7 bases and the J gene end by 7 bases; junction bases not matched to a gene: 17. The CDR3 loop spans 17 amino acids. The germline CDR1 and CDR2 sequences are LNHDA and SQIVND (reference sequence). The CDR3 loop reads CASTRRGDPSHDGELFF. As DNA, the CDR3 is TGTGCCAGTACAAGGCGGGGGGATCCCTCCCACGACGGGGAGCTGTTTTTT.